This is a list of T cell receptor beta chains from one sample in a study of blood T cell repertoires in COVID-19. Data came from immunoSEQ multiplex PCR; TCRdb stores just in-frame clones and leaves some out. The sample records approximately 190,000 clones, around four fifths being singletons. The sample taken for sequencing was peripheral blood. The receptors derive from a human donor in a cohort sampled during active COVID-19. CDR3s include the opening cysteine and the closing phenylalanine or tryptophan. Each record gives: clone size, V gene, J gene, D gene, CDR3 protein, CDR3 DNA. A D gene is named only where the DNA matches it firmly. Part of the rows lack a size; the others show once, few, many or a class for expanded clones.

>NA|TRBV3-1/TRBV3-2|TRBJ2-3|NA
CASSHSIASTDTQYF
TGTGCCAGCAGCCACTCTATCGCTAGCACAGATACGCAGTATTTT
>few|TRBV2|TRBJ1-1|NA
CASTPLVGNTEAFF
TGTGCCAGCACCCCGCTAGTCGGGAACACTGAAGCTTTCTTT
>NA|TRBV28|TRBJ2-2|NA
CASSFTLAGRTGELFF
TGTGCCAGCAGTTTTACTCTCGCGGGACGCACCGGGGAGCTGTTTTTT
>NA|TRBV27|TRBJ1-2|TRBD1
CASSTFRTGAINYGYTF
TGTGCCAGCAGTACCTTTAGGACAGGGGCCATCAACTATGGCTACACCTTC
>NA|TRBV28|TRBJ2-5|TRBD2
CASSFLREGRETQYF
TGTGCCAGCAGTTTTTTACGGGAGGGCCGGGAGACCCAGTACTTC
>few|TRBV24-1|TRBJ2-5|NA
CATSEGGQEGETQYF
TGTGCCACCAGTGAGGGTGGACAGGAGGGAGAGACCCAGTACTTC
>few|TRBV9|TRBJ2-1|TRBD2
CASSATGTRNGEQFF
TGTGCCAGCAGTGCGACCGGGACTAGAAACGGTGAGCAGTTCTTC
>NA|TRBV7-9|TRBJ2-6|NA
CASSSSGANVLTF
TGTGCCAGCAGCTCATCTGGGGCCAACGTCCTGACTTTC
>NA|TRBV3-1/TRBV3-2|TRBJ2-3|NA
CASSHRPLGGVTDTQYF
TGTGCCAGCAGCCACCGTCCCCTTGGCGGGGTCACAGATACGCAGTATTTT
>NA|TRBV20-1|TRBJ2-1|NA
CSARVFGEQFF
TGCAGTGCGAGGGTGTTCGGGGAGCAGTTCTTC
>NA|TRBV5-4|TRBJ2-5|TRBD1
CASSPHRGQETQYF
TGTGCCAGCAGCCCCCACAGGGGGCAAGAGACCCAGTACTTC
>NA|TRBV9|TRBJ1-2|NA
CASSVQGLANYGYTF
TGTGCCAGCAGCGTACAGGGATTAGCTAACTATGGCTACACCTTC
>NA|TRBV19|TRBJ1-2|TRBD1
CASSIRPGTGYNYGYTF
TGTGCCAGTAGTATCCGTCCCGGGACAGGATACAACTATGGCTACACCTTC
>few|TRBV19|TRBJ1-5|NA
CASSIVRAVDQPQHF
TGTGCCAGTAGTATAGTGAGGGCTGTTGATCAGCCCCAGCATTTT
>NA|TRBV6-5|TRBJ1-2|NA
CASRPSGNYGYTF
TGTGCCAGCAGGCCTTCAGGGAACTATGGCTACACCTTC
>NA|TRBV6-5|TRBJ2-7|TRBD2
CASSPPSGSFSEQYF
TGTGCCAGCAGTCCGCCTAGCGGGAGCTTCTCCGAGCAGTACTTC
>NA|TRBV29-1|TRBJ2-5|TRBD1
CSVELGTDHQETQYF
TGCAGCGTTGAATTAGGGACAGACCATCAAGAGACCCAGTACTTC
>once|TRBV4-1|TRBJ1-4|TRBD1
CASSYDRVPNEKLFF
TGCGCCAGCAGCTACGACAGGGTACCTAATGAAAAACTGTTTTTT
>NA|TRBV10-3|TRBJ2-2|TRBD2
CAIESGGRTNTGELFF
TGTGCCATCGAAAGTGGCGGGAGGACGAACACCGGGGAGCTGTTTTTT
>NA|TRBV10-1|TRBJ2-7|NA
CASRRVEQYF
TGCGCCAGCAGGAGGGTCGAGCAGTACTTC
>NA|TRBV28|TRBJ1-3|NA
CASSSSEYWGNTIYF
TGTGCCAGCAGTTCCTCTGAGTACTGGGGAAACACCATATATTTT
>NA|TRBV5-1|TRBJ1-1|NA
CASSLSSVAFF
TGCGCCAGCAGCTTGTCCAGCGTGGCTTTCTTT
>NA|TRBV28|TRBJ2-2|NA
CASKIGGTGELFF
TGTGCCAGCAAGATAGGGGGAACCGGGGAGCTGTTTTTT
>NA|TRBV18|TRBJ1-2|NA
CASSPSSSGSTGYTF
TGTGCCAGCTCACCATCTTCGTCAGGGTCGACTGGCTACACCTTC
>NA|TRBV5-8|TRBJ2-2|TRBD2
CASSLLGGSLTGELFF
TGTGCCAGCAGCTTGCTGGGCGGGAGTCTCACCGGGGAGCTGTTTTTT
>NA|TRBV30|TRBJ1-6|NA
CAWNQGRFNSPLHF
TGTGCTTGGAACCAGGGGAGATTCAATTCACCCCTCCACTTT
>NA|TRBV18|TRBJ2-6|NA
CASSPGSGANVLTF
TGTGCCAGCTCACCCGGCTCTGGGGCCAACGTCCTGACTTTC
>NA|TRBV7-9|TRBJ2-7|NA
CASNRESAYEQYF
TGTGCCAGCAATCGTGAAAGCGCCTACGAGCAGTACTTC
>NA|TRBV5-6|TRBJ2-1|NA
CASSLVYGGANEQFF
TGTGCCAGCAGCTTGGTCTACGGTGGGGCCAATGAGCAGTTCTTC
>few|TRBV3-1/TRBV3-2|TRBJ2-2|NA
CASSPGGGELFF
TGTGCCAGCAGCCCCGGAGGCGGGGAGCTGTTTTTT
>NA|TRBV2|TRBJ2-7|NA
CASIVGNRGTYEQYF
TGTGCCAGCATAGTAGGGAACCGGGGGACCTACGAGCAGTACTTC
>NA|TRBV5-1|TRBJ2-7|NA
CASSLRGAIKSSYEQYF
TGCGCCAGCAGCTTGCGCGGGGCGATTAAAAGCTCCTACGAGCAGTACTTC
>NA|TRBV4-2|TRBJ2-1|TRBD2
CASSQITSGGANEQFF
TGTGCCAGCAGCCAGATTACTAGCGGGGGGGCAAATGAGCAGTTCTTC
>NA|TRBV5-1|TRBJ2-3|TRBD1
CASSLWGQGEYTDTQYF
TGCGCCAGCAGCTTGTGGGGACAGGGGGAATATACAGATACGCAGTATTTT
>NA|TRBV10-3|TRBJ2-3|TRBD2
CAISFGTGTSGATQYF
TGTGCCATCAGTTTCGGAACCGGGACTAGCGGGGCTACGCAGTATTTT
>once|TRBV30|TRBJ1-2|TRBD1
CAWTKDRGHGYTF
TGTGCCTGGACCAAGGACAGGGGGCATGGCTACACCTTC
>NA|TRBV5-1|TRBJ2-2|NA
CASSLSAINTGELFF
TGCGCCAGCAGCTTGAGCGCAATTAACACCGGGGAGCTGTTTTTT
>few|TRBV19|TRBJ1-2|TRBD1
CASSELGQIYYGYTF
TGTGCCAGTAGCGAATTGGGACAGATTTACTATGGCTACACCTTC
>NA|TRBV5-1|TRBJ1-3|TRBD1
CASSLLTGPSSGNTIYF
TGCGCCAGCAGCCTCTTGACAGGGCCGAGCTCTGGAAACACCATATATTTT